The 6 T cell receptor beta chains reported below all come from one sample, sequenced in a study of cytomegalovirus exposure and HLA in healthy donors. Amplification used 60 Vbeta primers and 13 Jbeta primers. TCRdb's table, derived via immunoSEQ multiplex PCR, lists solely in-frame clones and lacks some. The sample records fewer than 100,000 clones, over 60% being singletons. The sample comprised PBMCs. These receptor sequences come from a female donor in good health and CMV-seronegative.

The table lists this clone with a few counts. The chain links TRBV6-1 to TRBJ1-2; D unresolved. Looked up from germline, CDR1 is MNHNS and CDR2 is SASEGT. The CDR3 contains 13 residues. The V end was cut by 5 bases, the J end by 0 bases, with 7 bases between. The CDR3 spells CASSSAANYGYTF. The CDR3 coding sequence is TGTGCCAGCAGTTCGGCGGCTAACTATGGCTACACCTTC.

V is TRBV7-2 and J is TRBJ1-1; D is undetermined. Germline V CDR1 and CDR2: SGHTA, FQGNSA. Trimming removed 3 bases from V and 2 bases from J, with 13 bases in between. CDR3 length: 15 amino acids. In nucleotides, the CDR3 is TGTGCCAGCAGCTTCTCCGTAGGAGTTAACACTGAAGCTTTCTTT. Protein product: CASSFSVGVNTEAFF.

The V gene is TRBV5-1, the J gene TRBJ1-5; tentative D call: TRBD1 (6 bases). The ends were cut back, 0 bases at V and 7 bases at J, with 11 bases in the middle. The CDR3 totals 14 residues. Germline V CDR1 and CDR2: SGHRS, YFSETQ. CDR3 coding DNA: TGCGCCAGCAGCTTGGGTACAGGGAAACAGCCCCAGCATTTT. Protein sequence: CASSLGTGKQPQHF. The full variable domain, completed using reference TRBV5-1 and TRBJ1-5, is KAGVTQTPRYLIKTRGQQVTLSCSPISGHRSVSWYQQTPGQGLQFLFEYFSETQRNKGNFPGRFSGRQFSNSRSEMNVSTLELGDSALYLCASSLGTGKQPQHFGDGTRLSIL.

The rearrangement joins TRBV6-5 to TRBJ1-1, with 9 bases that match TRBD1. J lost 5 bases, V lost 5 bases, and 6 bases had no gene match. Germline values: CDR1 MNHEY, CDR2 SVGAGI. The CDR3 has 14 amino acids. The CDR3 DNA follows: TGTGCCAGCAGTCTGGGACAGGGAAGGACTGAAGCTTTCTTT. This translates into CASSLGQGRTEAFF.

The chain employs TRBV10-3 and TRBJ2-2, with D tentatively TRBD1 (5 bases). V was shortened by 9 bases and J by 6 bases, with 17 bases between the two germline ends. CDR3 length equals 14 residues. Germline CDR1 reads ENHRY; CDR2 reads SYGVKD. CDR3 coding DNA: TGTGCCATTCAACAGGATTCAAAGTCCGGGGAGCTGTTTTTT. Its translation: CAIQQDSKSGELFF.

This rearrangement joins TRBV6-6 to TRBJ2-7; D gene uncertain. This CDR3 is built from 13 residues. CDR1 MNHNY and CDR2 SVGAGI come from the germline V gene (reference sequence). The V end was cut by 6 bases, the J end by 3 bases, with 12 bases between. The CDR3 DNA is TGTGCCAGCAGCCCCGTGGGCCTCTACGAGCAGTACTTC. Residues: CASSPVGLYEQYF.